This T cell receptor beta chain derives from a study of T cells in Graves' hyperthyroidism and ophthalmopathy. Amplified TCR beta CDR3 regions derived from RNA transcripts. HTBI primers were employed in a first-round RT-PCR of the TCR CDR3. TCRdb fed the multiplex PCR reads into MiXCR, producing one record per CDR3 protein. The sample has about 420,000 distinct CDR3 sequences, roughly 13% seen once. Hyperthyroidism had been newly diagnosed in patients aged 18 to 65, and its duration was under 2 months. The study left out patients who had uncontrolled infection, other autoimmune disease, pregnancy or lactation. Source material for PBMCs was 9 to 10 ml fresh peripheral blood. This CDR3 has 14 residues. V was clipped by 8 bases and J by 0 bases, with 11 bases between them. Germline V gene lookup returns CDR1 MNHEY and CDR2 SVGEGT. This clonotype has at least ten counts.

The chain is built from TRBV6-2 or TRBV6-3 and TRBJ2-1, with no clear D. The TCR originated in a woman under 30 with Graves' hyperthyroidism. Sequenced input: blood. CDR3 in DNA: TGTGCCAGCGCTATTGCGGCCTCCTACAATGAGCAGTTCTTC. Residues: CASAIAASYNEQFF.